This is a list of T cell receptor beta chains from one sample in a study of shared clonotypes between healthy human individuals. Clones were sequenced by immunoSEQ multiplex PCR, and TCRdb holds only the in-frame ones, with some missing. Of roughly 2.6 million clones listed, around 94% are singletons. The specimen sequenced was naive CD4+ T cells sorted from blood. The receptors shown here come from a man aged 18 to 30 in good health. The CDR3 runs from the conserved cysteine through the conserved F or W. Fields, in order: D gene, V gene, J gene, clone size, CDR3 DNA, CDR3 protein. D genes are given only for firm matches. Size values are once, few and many counts, or a class for expanded clones, and some rows have none.

d_call: .; v_call: TRBV4-1; j_call: TRBJ1-3; clone_size: .; cdr3_nt: TGCGCCAGCAGCCCGGGATCCGCGAGCTCTGGAAACACCATATATTTT; cdr3_aa: CASSPGSASSGNTIYF
d_call: TRBD1; v_call: TRBV27; j_call: TRBJ1-2; clone_size: .; cdr3_nt: TGTGCCAGCAGCCGGGACAGGGGAGACTATGGCTACACCTTC; cdr3_aa: CASSRDRGDYGYTF
d_call: .; v_call: TRBV4-1; j_call: TRBJ1-6; clone_size: .; cdr3_nt: TGCGCCAGCAGCCAAGATTGGACAGATAATTCACCCCTCCACTTT; cdr3_aa: CASSQDWTDNSPLHF
d_call: TRBD2; v_call: TRBV27; j_call: TRBJ2-2; clone_size: .; cdr3_nt: TGTGCCAGCAGTCCTCGAGAGGGACTAGCGGGGACCGGGGAGCTGTTTTTT; cdr3_aa: CASSPREGLAGTGELFF
d_call: TRBD2; v_call: TRBV7-8; j_call: TRBJ2-3; clone_size: .; cdr3_nt: TGTGCCAGCAGCTTGCGCTCTAGCGGTTTCACAGATACGCAGTATTTT; cdr3_aa: CASSLRSSGFTDTQYF
d_call: .; v_call: TRBV7-8; j_call: TRBJ2-7; clone_size: .; cdr3_nt: TGTGCCAGCAGCTCTTGGAGGGACTACGAGCAGTACTTC; cdr3_aa: CASSSWRDYEQYF
d_call: .; v_call: TRBV2; j_call: TRBJ2-7; clone_size: .; cdr3_nt: TGTGCCAGCATCCTAGAGAGGTCATCCTCCTACGAGCAGTACTTC; cdr3_aa: CASILERSSSYEQYF
d_call: TRBD2; v_call: TRBV9; j_call: TRBJ2-3; clone_size: .; cdr3_nt: TGTGCCAGCAGCGTAGGTACTAGCGGGGGGGCGTCGGATACGCAGTATTTT; cdr3_aa: CASSVGTSGGASDTQYF
d_call: TRBD2; v_call: TRBV19; j_call: TRBJ2-2; clone_size: .; cdr3_nt: TGTGCCAGTAGTGGGACTAGTTTTACCGGGGAGCTGTTTTTT; cdr3_aa: CASSGTSFTGELFF
d_call: .; v_call: TRBV7-2; j_call: TRBJ2-3; clone_size: .; cdr3_nt: TGTGCCAGCAGCTTTGACGGCGGCCAAGATACGCAGTATTTT; cdr3_aa: CASSFDGGQDTQYF
d_call: .; v_call: TRBV5-1; j_call: TRBJ1-1; clone_size: .; cdr3_nt: TGCGCCAGCAGCGTTACCAGGGACCTGAACACTGAAGCTTTCTTT; cdr3_aa: CASSVTRDLNTEAFF
d_call: TRBD2; v_call: TRBV30; j_call: TRBJ2-3; clone_size: .; cdr3_nt: TGTGCCTGGAGCGTTTCCCGGACTAGCGGGGGGTTTTCTAGCACAGATACGCAGTATTTT; cdr3_aa: CAWSVSRTSGGFSSTDTQYF
d_call: .; v_call: TRBV28; j_call: TRBJ1-4; clone_size: .; cdr3_nt: TGTGCCAGCATTAGGACAGCAACTAATGAAAAACTGTTTTTT; cdr3_aa: CASIRTATNEKLFF
d_call: .; v_call: TRBV7-2; j_call: TRBJ2-5; clone_size: .; cdr3_nt: TGTGCCAGCAGCTTAAATTTAGAGACCCAGTACTTC; cdr3_aa: CASSLNLETQYF
d_call: TRBD1; v_call: TRBV2; j_call: TRBJ1-5; clone_size: .; cdr3_nt: TGTGCCAGCCGGGACAGTGGGCAGCCCCAGCATTTT; cdr3_aa: CASRDSGQPQHF
d_call: .; v_call: TRBV28; j_call: TRBJ1-5; clone_size: .; cdr3_nt: TGTGCCAGCAGTCCAGCGCAGATTAGCAATCAGCCCCAGCATTTT; cdr3_aa: CASSPAQISNQPQHF
d_call: TRBD1; v_call: TRBV5-4; j_call: TRBJ2-3; clone_size: .; cdr3_nt: TGTGCCAGCAGGCACAGGGGTGTGAGCGCAGATACGCAGTATTTT; cdr3_aa: CASRHRGVSADTQYF
d_call: .; v_call: TRBV7-9; j_call: TRBJ2-3; clone_size: .; cdr3_nt: TGTGCCAGCGCCGGGGGTAGCACAGATACGCAGTATTTT; cdr3_aa: CASAGGSTDTQYF
d_call: TRBD2; v_call: TRBV5-4; j_call: TRBJ2-3; clone_size: .; cdr3_nt: TGTGCCAGCAGCTACAGCGGGGGAGGCACAGATACGCAGTATTTT; cdr3_aa: CASSYSGGGTDTQYF
d_call: .; v_call: TRBV19; j_call: TRBJ2-4; clone_size: .; cdr3_nt: TGTGCCAGTTCCGGTGGGAGTGGAGCCAAAAACATTCAGTACTTC; cdr3_aa: CASSGGSGAKNIQYF
d_call: .; v_call: TRBV6-1; j_call: TRBJ1-2; clone_size: .; cdr3_nt: TGTGCCAGCAGTGAAGAGTATGGCTATGGCTACACCTTC; cdr3_aa: CASSEEYGYGYTF
d_call: .; v_call: TRBV5-8; j_call: TRBJ1-5; clone_size: .; cdr3_nt: TGTGCCAGCAGCTTAAGCGTAGGGGCTAGGAATCAGCCCCAGCATTTT; cdr3_aa: CASSLSVGARNQPQHF
d_call: TRBD1; v_call: TRBV2; j_call: TRBJ1-6; clone_size: few; cdr3_nt: TGTGCCAGCACCCAGACAGGGGCTTATTCACCCCTCCACTTT; cdr3_aa: CASTQTGAYSPLHF
d_call: TRBD2; v_call: TRBV27; j_call: TRBJ2-2; clone_size: once; cdr3_nt: TGTGCCAGCAGTCTCCCCTGGCGGGGGAGGAACACCGGGGAGCTGTTTTTT; cdr3_aa: CASSLPWRGRNTGELFF
d_call: .; v_call: TRBV19; j_call: TRBJ2-3; clone_size: .; cdr3_nt: TGTGCCAGTAGTCCAGGAACAGATACGCAGTATTTT; cdr3_aa: CASSPGTDTQYF
d_call: .; v_call: TRBV4-1; j_call: TRBJ2-1; clone_size: .; cdr3_nt: TGCGCCAGCAGCCAAGCCGATGCCCTAGGGGAAAACAATGAGCAGTTCTTC; cdr3_aa: CASSQADALGENNEQFF
d_call: .; v_call: TRBV4-3; j_call: TRBJ1-5; clone_size: once; cdr3_nt: TGCGCCAGCAGCCAAGAGGCGAATAGCAATCAGCCCCAGCATTTT; cdr3_aa: CASSQEANSNQPQHF
d_call: .; v_call: TRBV19; j_call: TRBJ1-3; clone_size: .; cdr3_nt: TGTGCCAGTAGTATTGGTGGCGGTGCCTCTGGAAACACCATATATTTT; cdr3_aa: CASSIGGGASGNTIYF
d_call: .; v_call: TRBV27; j_call: TRBJ1-2; clone_size: .; cdr3_nt: TGTGCCAGCAGTTTTAGGGGAAACTATGGCTACACCTTC; cdr3_aa: CASSFRGNYGYTF
d_call: TRBD2; v_call: TRBV11-2; j_call: TRBJ2-1; clone_size: once; cdr3_nt: TGTGCCAGCAGCCTATCGGGAGGGAAGTCCTACAATGAGCAGTTCTTC; cdr3_aa: CASSLSGGKSYNEQFF
d_call: TRBD2; v_call: TRBV4-1; j_call: TRBJ2-1; clone_size: .; cdr3_nt: TGCGCCAGCAGCCAAACTCGCGGGGGGCCGGGTGAGCAGTTCTTC; cdr3_aa: CASSQTRGGPGEQFF
d_call: .; v_call: TRBV14; j_call: TRBJ1-6; clone_size: .; cdr3_nt: TGTGCCAGCAGCCAAGACAGGTCTCGCTCACCCCTCCACTTT; cdr3_aa: CASSQDRSRSPLHF
d_call: .; v_call: TRBV30; j_call: TRBJ2-7; clone_size: .; cdr3_nt: TGTGCCTGGACGAGGGACAATCTCAACGAGCAGTACTTC; cdr3_aa: CAWTRDNLNEQYF
d_call: .; v_call: TRBV6-1; j_call: TRBJ1-1; clone_size: .; cdr3_nt: TGTGCCAGCAGTTGGGCGGGTAGCACTGAAGCTTTCTTT; cdr3_aa: CASSWAGSTEAFF
d_call: TRBD2; v_call: TRBV18; j_call: TRBJ2-7; clone_size: .; cdr3_nt: TGTGCCAGCTCACCGGCGCGGGAGAACCCCCTCTACGAGCAGTACTTC; cdr3_aa: CASSPARENPLYEQYF
d_call: TRBD2; v_call: TRBV4-2; j_call: TRBJ2-2; clone_size: .; cdr3_nt: TGTGCCAGCAGCTACGGGACTAGCGGGGGGGCGGCCGGGGAGCTGTTTTTT; cdr3_aa: CASSYGTSGGAAGELFF
d_call: TRBD2; v_call: TRBV5-6; j_call: TRBJ2-3; clone_size: .; cdr3_nt: TGTGCCAGCAGCTTGGTCGCGGGGGTGATAACAGATACGCAGTATTTT; cdr3_aa: CASSLVAGVITDTQYF
d_call: .; v_call: TRBV11-3; j_call: TRBJ2-2; clone_size: .; cdr3_nt: TGTGCCAGCAGCTTAGATGGCGGGGATTCAAGCGGGGAGCTGTTTTTT; cdr3_aa: CASSLDGGDSSGELFF
d_call: .; v_call: TRBV6-1; j_call: TRBJ1-1; clone_size: .; cdr3_nt: TGTGCCAGCAGTGAAGCTACAGCGGGGAACACTGAAGCTTTCTTT; cdr3_aa: CASSEATAGNTEAFF
d_call: TRBD1; v_call: TRBV30; j_call: TRBJ2-7; clone_size: .; cdr3_nt: TGTGCCTGGAGCCACCCCTGGACAGGGAGCTCCTACGAGCAGTACTTC; cdr3_aa: CAWSHPWTGSSYEQYF
d_call: .; v_call: TRBV21-1; j_call: TRBJ1-1; clone_size: .; cdr3_nt: TGTGCCAGCAGGAAAGAGGTCAGGGGAGCCCTGAACACTGAAGCTTTCTTT; cdr3_aa: CASRKEVRGALNTEAFF
d_call: .; v_call: TRBV14; j_call: TRBJ1-1; clone_size: .; cdr3_nt: TGTGCCAGCAGCCAAAGAGGGTTCGCCACTGAAGCTTTCTTT; cdr3_aa: CASSQRGFATEAFF
d_call: TRBD1; v_call: TRBV5-1; j_call: TRBJ2-7; clone_size: once; cdr3_nt: TGCGCCAGCAGCTTGGGACGGGGTTCGACAGGGGGATACGAGCAGTACTTC; cdr3_aa: CASSLGRGSTGGYEQYF
d_call: .; v_call: TRBV5-4; j_call: TRBJ1-2; clone_size: .; cdr3_nt: TGTGCCAGCAGCTCCCCTCGCGCAGGGGACTATGGCTACACCTTC; cdr3_aa: CASSSPRAGDYGYTF
d_call: .; v_call: TRBV14; j_call: TRBJ2-7; clone_size: .; cdr3_nt: TGTGCCAGCAGCCCTCTGACTTGGGACTTTTCCTACGAGCAGTACTTC; cdr3_aa: CASSPLTWDFSYEQYF
d_call: .; v_call: TRBV7-2; j_call: TRBJ2-1; clone_size: .; cdr3_nt: TGTGCCAGCAGCTTAGCCGCGCTATCAAGGTATGAGCAGTTCTTC; cdr3_aa: CASSLAALSRYEQFF
d_call: .; v_call: TRBV6-5; j_call: TRBJ2-7; clone_size: .; cdr3_nt: TGTGCCAGCAGGAGGACAGCCTCCTACGAGCAGTACTTC; cdr3_aa: CASRRTASYEQYF
d_call: .; v_call: TRBV4-3; j_call: TRBJ2-3; clone_size: .; cdr3_nt: TGCGCCAGCAGCCAAGCCCGGGGTGGCTTTCCCACAGATACGCAGTATTTT; cdr3_aa: CASSQARGGFPTDTQYF
d_call: .; v_call: TRBV6-1; j_call: TRBJ1-2; clone_size: few; cdr3_nt: TGTGCCAGCAGTGAAAGGGGCCCCAGCGATGGCTACACCTTC; cdr3_aa: CASSERGPSDGYTF
d_call: .; v_call: TRBV19; j_call: TRBJ2-1; clone_size: .; cdr3_nt: TGTGCCAGTAGTAATCCGGGAGTAGAGCAGTTCTTC; cdr3_aa: CASSNPGVEQFF
d_call: .; v_call: TRBV2; j_call: TRBJ1-4; clone_size: .; cdr3_nt: TGTGCCAGCAGCGAGGACATTTCAAAACTGTTTTTT; cdr3_aa: CASSEDISKLFF
d_call: .; v_call: TRBV19; j_call: TRBJ2-3; clone_size: .; cdr3_nt: TGTGCCAGTAGTGTGAGCGGAAACACAGATACGCAGTATTTT; cdr3_aa: CASSVSGNTDTQYF
d_call: .; v_call: TRBV10-3; j_call: TRBJ1-6; clone_size: .; cdr3_nt: TGTGCCATCAGGACTGGGACCGGAGATAATTCACCCCTCCACTTT; cdr3_aa: CAIRTGTGDNSPLHF
d_call: .; v_call: TRBV5-1; j_call: TRBJ2-7; clone_size: once; cdr3_nt: TGCGCCAGCAGCTTGGTTGGCCTTGAGGGCTCCTACGAGCAGTACTTC; cdr3_aa: CASSLVGLEGSYEQYF
d_call: .; v_call: TRBV28; j_call: TRBJ2-7; clone_size: .; cdr3_nt: TGTGCCAGCAGTTTGTACGAGCAGTACTTC; cdr3_aa: CASSLYEQYF
d_call: .; v_call: TRBV2; j_call: TRBJ2-5; clone_size: .; cdr3_nt: TGTGCCAGCACCCGACAAGAGACCCAGTACTTC; cdr3_aa: CASTRQETQYF
d_call: .; v_call: TRBV29-1; j_call: TRBJ1-1; clone_size: .; cdr3_nt: TGCAGCGTTGAGTGGGGGGGCACTGAAGCTTTCTTT; cdr3_aa: CSVEWGGTEAFF
d_call: .; v_call: TRBV5-5; j_call: TRBJ1-6; clone_size: .; cdr3_nt: TGTGCCAGCAGCTTGTCAGGGGCTGGGTTAGGCTCACCCCTCCACTTT; cdr3_aa: CASSLSGAGLGSPLHF
d_call: .; v_call: TRBV5-1; j_call: TRBJ1-2; clone_size: .; cdr3_nt: TGCGCCAGCAGCTTATCACAAAACTATGGCTACACCTTC; cdr3_aa: CASSLSQNYGYTF
d_call: TRBD1; v_call: TRBV6-1; j_call: TRBJ2-5; clone_size: .; cdr3_nt: TGTGCCAGCAGTGAAAGGGACAGGGATGACTTC; cdr3_aa: CASSERDRDDF